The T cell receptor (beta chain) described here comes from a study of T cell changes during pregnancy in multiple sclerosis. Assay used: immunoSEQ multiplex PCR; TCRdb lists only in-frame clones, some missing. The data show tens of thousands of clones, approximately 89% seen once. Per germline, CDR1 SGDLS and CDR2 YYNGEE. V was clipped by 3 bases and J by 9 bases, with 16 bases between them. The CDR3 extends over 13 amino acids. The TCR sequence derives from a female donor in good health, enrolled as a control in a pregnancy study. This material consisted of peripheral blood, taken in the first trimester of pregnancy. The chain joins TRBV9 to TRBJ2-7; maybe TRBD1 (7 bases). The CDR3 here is CASSDGGDSRQYF. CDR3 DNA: TGTGCCAGCAGCGACGGAGGGGACAGCAGGCAGTACTTC.